These 11 T cell receptor beta chains originate from one sample sequenced in a study of T-cell memory formation after mild COVID-19. TCRdb re-called the 5' RACE reads with MiXCR, one entry per CDR3 protein. The sample contains approximately 490,000 distinct CDR3 sequences, 20% of which appear only once. Sequenced input: PBMCs or a T cell subset sorted from them (not recorded which). The origin of the receptors is an adult woman who had mild COVID-19 (a few samples of this study predate the infection). Cell type and time point are not known.

This chain uses TRBV30 with TRBJ1-2; the D gene is possibly TRBD1 (5 bases). Germline loops: CDR1 GTSNPN, CDR2 SVGIG (reference sequence). The CDR3 consists of 14 residues. V was cut by 4 bases and J by 5 bases, with 17 bases left in between. The CDR3 coding sequence is TGTGCCTGGACCAGAGAGACAGAGCCTTATGGCTACACCTTC. Its translation is CAWTRETEPYGYTF.

This rearrangement joins TRBV9 to TRBJ2-7, with 7 bases matching TRBD1. V shed 4 bases and J 5 bases; nucleotides not matched to a gene: 9. The CDR3 runs 14 residues. Per germline, CDR1 SGDLS and CDR2 YYNGEE. The CDR3 sequence is CASSQDRAQNEQYF. CDR3 nucleotide sequence: TGTGCCAGCAGCCAAGACAGGGCTCAGAACGAGCAGTACTTC.

V usage is TRBV24-1 and J usage is TRBJ2-1; TRBD1 agrees at 9 bases. Germline V CDR1 and CDR2: KGHDR, SFDVKD. The CDR3 is 14 amino acids. V shed 9 bases and J 7 bases; nucleotides not matched to a gene: 9. The CDR3 reads CATCGTGIQNEQFF. The CDR3 DNA sequence: TGTGCCACCTGCGGGACAGGGATACAGAATGAGCAGTTCTTC.

The chain carries TRBV20-1 and TRBJ1-1; D is ambiguous. The CDR3 runs to 13 residues. Germline CDR1 is DFQATT and CDR2 is SNEGSKA (reference sequence). Trimming took 1 base from V and 0 from J, leaving 6 bases between them. In DNA, the CDR3 is TGCAGTGCTAGAGGGACGGTGAACACTGAAGCTTTCTTT. Translated: CSARGTVNTEAFF.

This clonotype was detected a few times. This chain links TRBV10-3 with TRBJ2-5; no definite D call. This CDR3 has 10 amino acids. Germline V gene sequence: CDR1 ENHRY, CDR2 SYGVKD. The V gene lost 8 bases and the J gene lost 3 bases, with 4 bases spanning the gap. CDR3: CAIGKETQYF. Written as DNA, the CDR3 is TGTGCCATCGGCAAAGAGACCCAGTACTTC.

In this sample, this clonotype turned up a few times. The chain links TRBV4-1 to TRBJ1-5, with a weak D call TRBD1 (5 bases). This CDR3 is 15 amino acids long. Germline V gene sequence: CDR1 MGHRA, CDR2 YSYEKL. V lost 4 bases and J lost 2, with 12 bases in between. The CDR3: CASSRTGVGNQPQHF. CDR3 nucleotide sequence: TGCGCCAGCAGCCGAACGGGGGTTGGCAATCAGCCCCAGCATTTT.

The genes are TRBV7-2 and TRBJ1-2, with 7 bases lining up with TRBD1. The CDR3 has 14 residues. Germline V gene lookup returns CDR1 SGHTA and CDR2 FQGNSA. V shed 7 bases, J shed 4 bases, and the junction held 9 bases outside the gene matches. CDR3 sequence: CASTSTGIRYGYTF. The DNA for the CDR3 is TGTGCCAGCACCTCGACAGGGATTCGCTATGGCTACACCTTC. The whole variable domain, filled in from reference TRBV7-2 and TRBJ1-2, reads GAGVSQSPSNKVTEKGKDVELRCDPISGHTALYWYRQSLGQGLEFLIYFQGNSAPDKSGLPSDRFSAERTGGSVSTLTIQRTQQEDSAVYLCASTSTGIRYGYTFGSGTRLTVV.

The chain employs TRBV2 and TRBJ2-7; a weak D match, TRBD1 (5 bases). The CDR3 sequence is 13 residues long. Germline loops: CDR1 SNHLY, CDR2 FYNNEI. V was cut by 2 bases and J by 1 base, with 6 bases left in between. The CDR3 protein is CASSERGSYEQYF. The CDR3 DNA is TGTGCCAGCAGTGAAAGGGGATCCTACGAGCAGTACTTC.

This clonotype showed up just a few times. This rearrangement joins TRBV9 to TRBJ2-1; the D gene is possibly TRBD1 (8 bases). Germline assignment: CDR1 SGDLS and CDR2 YYNGEE. The CDR3 contains 15 residues. Trimming cost V 3 bases and J 2 bases, with 12 bases left between them. The CDR3 region has the DNA TGTGCCAGCAGCGGGGGGGGACAGGCCTACAATGAGCAGTTCTTC. It codes for CASSGGGQAYNEQFF.

This chain links TRBV5-1 with TRBJ2-5, with a possible D match to TRBD2 (5 bases). V gave up 1 base and J gave up 2 bases, with 12 bases separating them. Germline V CDR1 and CDR2: SGHRS, YFSETQ. The CDR3 has 15 residues. The CDR3 bases are TGCGCCAGCAGCTTGACGGCGGGCCAACAAGAGACCCAGTACTTC. Its protein product is CASSLTAGQQETQYF.

The chain links TRBV12-3 or TRBV12-4 to TRBJ1-6; the D is unclear. Trimming stripped 3 bases from V and 0 bases from J, with 18 bases between. CDR3 length: 19 amino acids. The CDR3, as DNA: TGTGCCAGCAGTTTTTTAATAGTTGCTGGCAGCTCCTATAATTCACCCCTCCACTTT. Its translation is CASSFLIVAGSSYNSPLHF.